This TCR beta chain was sequenced for a study of monozygotic twins with inflammatory bowel disease. TCRdb reprocessed the 5' RACE reads, with one entry per CDR3 protein and no DNA. This repertoire includes 200,000 to 250,000 distinct CDR3 sequences. To note about this clonotype: Antigen unknown.

Study-wide results and caveats: Against healthy co-twins, IBD patients had lower TCRbeta diversity (measured by inverse Simpson). Researchers report that IBD patients shared fewer clonotypes with others than healthy twins, especially amid disease activity. Patient repertoires may have gained variability from differing immunosuppressive treatments.

CDR3 length: 14 amino acids. The germline V gene has CDR1 LNHDA and CDR2 SQIVND (reference sequence). The sample taken for sequencing was blood. This sequence was found in a human donor with ulcerative colitis or Crohn's disease, or a healthy co-twin of an affected twin (not recorded which). This chain connects TRBV19 to TRBJ2-5; TCRdb's D call, TRBD1, is unchecked because there is no DNA. The CDR3 sequence: CASSLAGTGETQYF. Variable domain in full (rest from reference TRBV19 and TRBJ2-5): DGGITQSPKYLFRKEGQNVTLSCEQNLNHDAMYWYRQDPGQGLRLIYYSQIVNDFQKGDIAEGYSVSREKKESFPLTVTSAQKNPTAFYLCASSLAGTGETQYFGPGTRLLVL.